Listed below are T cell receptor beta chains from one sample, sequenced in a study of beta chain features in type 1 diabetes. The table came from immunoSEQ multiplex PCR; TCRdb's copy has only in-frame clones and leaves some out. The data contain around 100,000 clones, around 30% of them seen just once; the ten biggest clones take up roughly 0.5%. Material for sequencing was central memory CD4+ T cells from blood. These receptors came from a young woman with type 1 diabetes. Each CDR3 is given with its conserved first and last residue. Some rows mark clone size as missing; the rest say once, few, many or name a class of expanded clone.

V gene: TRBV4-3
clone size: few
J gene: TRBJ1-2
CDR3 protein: CASSQDTFQVGYTF

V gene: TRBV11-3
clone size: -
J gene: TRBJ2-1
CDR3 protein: CASRIGQGRQRDSIYNEQFF

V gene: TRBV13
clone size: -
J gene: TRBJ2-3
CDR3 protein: CASSPPPTSGNSDTQYF

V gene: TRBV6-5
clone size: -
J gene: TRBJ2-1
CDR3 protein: CASTRTGGSGNEQFF

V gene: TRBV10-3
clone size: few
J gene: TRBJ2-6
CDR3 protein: CAHMAGPSGANVLTF

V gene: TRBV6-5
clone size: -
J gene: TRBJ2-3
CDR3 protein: CASSFGTVASTDTQYF

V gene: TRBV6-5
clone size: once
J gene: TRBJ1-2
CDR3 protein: CAAGPRGVFHGYTF

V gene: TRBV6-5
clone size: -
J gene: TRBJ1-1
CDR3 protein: CASSYSSTDTEAFF

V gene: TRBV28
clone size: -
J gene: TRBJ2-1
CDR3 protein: CASSPIYRGHKDEQFF

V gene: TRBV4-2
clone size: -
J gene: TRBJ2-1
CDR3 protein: CASSQAQTSGFLNEQFF

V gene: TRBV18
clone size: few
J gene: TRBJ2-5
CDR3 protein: CASSPPWRKRETQYF

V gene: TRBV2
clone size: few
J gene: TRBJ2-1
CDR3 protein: CASSLGSEQFF

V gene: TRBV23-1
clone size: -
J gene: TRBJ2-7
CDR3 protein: CASSQSSGGPQDTTYEQYF

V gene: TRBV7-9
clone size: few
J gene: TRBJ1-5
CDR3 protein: CASSLHAGGEQPQHF

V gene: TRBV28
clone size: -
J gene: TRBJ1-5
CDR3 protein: CASAGSGSNQPQHF

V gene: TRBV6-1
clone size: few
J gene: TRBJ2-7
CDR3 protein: CASSGAYEQYF

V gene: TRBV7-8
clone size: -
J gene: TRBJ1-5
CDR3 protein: CASSSSTGINQPQHF

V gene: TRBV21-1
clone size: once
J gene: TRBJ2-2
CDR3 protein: CASSKRGLANTGELFF

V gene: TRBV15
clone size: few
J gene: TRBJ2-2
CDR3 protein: CATSAASGFTGELFF

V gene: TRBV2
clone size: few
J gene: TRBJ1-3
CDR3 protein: CASSRQGTVRNTIYF

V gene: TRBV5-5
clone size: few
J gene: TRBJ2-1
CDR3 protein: CASSNGAGGLLYNEQFF

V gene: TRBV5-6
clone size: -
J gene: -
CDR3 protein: CASSLEREGTRSREQYF

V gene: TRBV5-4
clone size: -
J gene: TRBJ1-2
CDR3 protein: CASSLRGTYGYTF

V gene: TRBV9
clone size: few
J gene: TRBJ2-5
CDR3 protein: CASSVGGGRSETQYF

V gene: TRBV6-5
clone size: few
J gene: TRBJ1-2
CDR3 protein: CASSYDREFYGYTF

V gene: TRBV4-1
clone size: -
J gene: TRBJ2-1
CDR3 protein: CASSQEARSSYNEQFF

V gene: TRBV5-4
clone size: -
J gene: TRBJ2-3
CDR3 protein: CASSFKRSTDTQYF

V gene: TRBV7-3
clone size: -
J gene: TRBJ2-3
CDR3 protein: CASSLSGNAQYF

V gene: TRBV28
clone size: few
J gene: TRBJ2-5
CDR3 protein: CASSLRTAGGETQYF

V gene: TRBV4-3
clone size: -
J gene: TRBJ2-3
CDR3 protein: CASSQEGTRTDTQYF

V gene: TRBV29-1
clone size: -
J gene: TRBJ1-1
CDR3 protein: CSVESGGNTEAFF

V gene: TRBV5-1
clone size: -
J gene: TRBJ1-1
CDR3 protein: CASSLVDRSTEAFF

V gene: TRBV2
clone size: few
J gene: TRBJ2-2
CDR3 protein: CASSGTGTTGELFF

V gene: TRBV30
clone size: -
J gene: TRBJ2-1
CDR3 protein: CAWSDSDNEQFF

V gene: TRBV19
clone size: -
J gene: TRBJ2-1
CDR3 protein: CASSLSKSSGTWVRNEQFF

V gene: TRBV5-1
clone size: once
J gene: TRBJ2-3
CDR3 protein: CASSPRLSTDTQYF